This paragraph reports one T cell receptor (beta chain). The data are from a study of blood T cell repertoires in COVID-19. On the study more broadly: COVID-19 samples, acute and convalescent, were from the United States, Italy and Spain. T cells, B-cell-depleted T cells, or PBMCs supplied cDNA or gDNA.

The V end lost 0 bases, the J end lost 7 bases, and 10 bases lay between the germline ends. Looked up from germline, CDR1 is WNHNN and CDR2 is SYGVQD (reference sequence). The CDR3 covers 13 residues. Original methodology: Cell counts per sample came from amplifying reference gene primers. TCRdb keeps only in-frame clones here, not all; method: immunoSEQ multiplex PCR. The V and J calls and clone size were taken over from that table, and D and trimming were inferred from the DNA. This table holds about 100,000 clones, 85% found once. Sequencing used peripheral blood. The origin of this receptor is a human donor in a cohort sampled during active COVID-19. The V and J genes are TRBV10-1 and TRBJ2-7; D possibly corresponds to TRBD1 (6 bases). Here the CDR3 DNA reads TGCGCCAGCAGTGAGTCACCGGGGACAGAGCAGTACTTC. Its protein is CASSESPGTEQYF.